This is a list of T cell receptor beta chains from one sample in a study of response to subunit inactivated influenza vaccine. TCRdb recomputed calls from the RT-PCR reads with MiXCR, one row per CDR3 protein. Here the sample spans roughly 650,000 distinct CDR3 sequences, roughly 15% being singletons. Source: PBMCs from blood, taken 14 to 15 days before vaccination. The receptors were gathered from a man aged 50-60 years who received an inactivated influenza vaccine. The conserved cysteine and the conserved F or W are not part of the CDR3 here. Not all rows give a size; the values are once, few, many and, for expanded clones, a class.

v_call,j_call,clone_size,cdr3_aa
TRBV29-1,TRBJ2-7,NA,SVEGRDFGTYEQY
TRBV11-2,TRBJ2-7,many,ASSVQGRNEQY
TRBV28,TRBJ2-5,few,ASRPWTGPQETQY
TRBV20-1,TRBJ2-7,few,SAMGGNYEQY
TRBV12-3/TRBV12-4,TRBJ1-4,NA,ASSSYGQGTGEKLF
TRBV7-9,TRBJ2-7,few,ASSFGTLSYEQY
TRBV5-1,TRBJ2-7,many,ASSLAQGRGAEQY
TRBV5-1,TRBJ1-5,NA,ASSSSGPQPQH
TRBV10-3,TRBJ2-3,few,AISEPHPDTQY
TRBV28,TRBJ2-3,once,ASSLSSGRARDTQY
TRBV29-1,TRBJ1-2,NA,SVGPGVIYGYT
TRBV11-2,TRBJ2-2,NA,ASSPLPRGQTGELF
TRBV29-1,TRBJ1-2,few,SVEASGTGSNYGYT
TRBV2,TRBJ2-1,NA,ASSRTRAEQF
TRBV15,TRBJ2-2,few,ATDPGTASGKSTGELF
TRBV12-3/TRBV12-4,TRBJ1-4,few,ASSARGLLNEKLF
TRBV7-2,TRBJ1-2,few,ASSRDWATGNYGYT
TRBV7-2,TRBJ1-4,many,ASSPYRTDDEKLF
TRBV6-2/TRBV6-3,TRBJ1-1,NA,ASRSGTQNTEAF
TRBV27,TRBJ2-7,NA,ASSPIGDPSYEQY
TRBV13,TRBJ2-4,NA,ASSSAGDTKNIQY